The clone carrying this T cell receptor (beta chain) was seen more than once but under ten times. Its target is unknown. For TCRbeta, the library was prepared with unique molecular identifiers. MiXCR, applied by TCRdb to the PCR reads, yields one record per CDR3 protein. Seen here are approximately 800,000 distinct CDR3 sequences, roughly 15% observed once, and the top ten hold roughly 4.8%. The data derive from a study of T-cell reconstitution after alpha-beta-depleted transplantation in children. Study-level findings and limits: Expanded graft clones numbering several hundred reportedly gave rise to alpha-beta T cells about two months after transplant. Most T-cell counts and diversity one year after the transplant came from T cells that were newly produced. The study traced high day-60 TCRbeta diversity in some patients to surviving recipient T cells and thymic progenitors.

The CDR3 extends over 16 amino acids. Germline loops: CDR1 MGHRA, CDR2 YSYEKL. The ends lost 0 bases at V and 8 bases at J; junction bases unmatched: 7. The receptor's source is a male patient aged 5 to 17 who had a stem cell transplant for acute lymphoblastic leukemia, so the T cells may come from the graft donor. The chain recombines TRBV4-1 with TRBJ2-1, with 10 bases fitting TRBD2. The sequences come from PBMCs, mostly from graft donor cells, collected 360 days after TCRalphabeta/CD19-depleted stem cell transplant. The CDR3 DNA reads TGCGCCAGCAGCCAAGATTTAGGAGCGGGAGGGGATGAGCAGTTCTTC. Translating gives CASSQDLGAGGDEQFF.